These 26 T cell receptor beta chains were all obtained from the same sample, sequenced in a study of blood T cells in healthy people across ages. The authors ran a second PCR of about 7 to 12 cycles using a sample-barcoded 5' primer and a J-beta primer mix. TCRdb ran MiXCR on the 5' RACE reads and lists one entry per CDR3 protein. The sample has a few hundred thousand distinct CDR3 sequences, around 27% seen once. Input material: blood. Receptors originate from a woman in her 70s in good health.

This clonotype was counted at least ten times. J is TRBJ2-7 and V is TRBV24-1, with TRBD1 matching 7 bases. CDR3 length: 14 residues. CDR1 and CDR2 from the germline V gene are KGHDR and SFDVKD. The V gene end was trimmed by 9 bases and the J gene end by 4 bases; junction bases not matched to a gene: 11. The CDR3 here is CATSPDRAGYEQYF. In nucleotides, the CDR3 is TGTGCCACCTCACCCGACAGGGCTGGTTACGAGCAGTACTTC.

The chain couples TRBV11-2 to TRBJ2-1, with 7 bases lining up with TRBD1. V shed 6 bases and J 4 bases; nucleotides not matched to a gene: 3. CDR1 is SGHAT, CDR2 FQNNGV, per germline. CDR3 length: 13 amino acids. This chain's CDR3 is CASRGRGYNEQFF. The CDR3 region has the DNA TGTGCCAGCAGAGGCAGGGGGTACAATGAGCAGTTCTTC.

This clonotype appeared a few times. The chain joins TRBV12-3 or TRBV12-4 to TRBJ2-1; 8 nucleotides agree with TRBD2. J lost 2 bases, V lost 3 bases, and 15 bases had no gene match. This CDR3 region has 19 residues. This chain's CDR3 is CASSFPVRVAGLAYNEQFF. DNA of the CDR3: TGTGCCAGCAGTTTTCCCGTCCGGGTAGCGGGGCTTGCCTACAATGAGCAGTTCTTC.

The CDR3 nucleotides are TGCGCCAGCAGCCAAAGTACCGGACAGGGAAAAGAAAAACTGTTTTTT. This translates into CASSQSTGQGKEKLFF. The chain has TRBV4-1 and TRBJ1-4; TRBD1 matches at 8 bases. V lost 2 bases, J lost 8 bases, and 10 bases stayed unmatched. There are 16 residues in the CDR3. Germline values: CDR1 MGHRA, CDR2 YSYEKL.

This chain uses TRBV6-2 or TRBV6-3 with TRBJ1-5; D uncertain. Germline V CDR1 and CDR2: MNHEY, SVGEGT. V lost 5 bases, J lost 5 bases, and 10 bases lay in between. CDR3 size: 13 residues. CDR3 sequence: CASSNPPDQPQHF. The CDR3 DNA reads as TGTGCCAGCAGTAACCCCCCAGATCAGCCCCAGCATTTT.

The chain is built from TRBV9 and TRBJ1-1, with a weak D call TRBD1 (5 bases). Germline loops: CDR1 SGDLS, CDR2 YYNGEE. The CDR3 has 14 amino acids. The germline V and J ends were trimmed by 0 bases and 1 base, with 7 bases remaining between them. CDR3 region: CASSVGRANTEAFF. In DNA, the CDR3 is TGTGCCAGCAGCGTAGGCAGGGCGAACACTGAAGCTTTCTTT.

This clonotype turned up a few times. The CDR3 does not close with the conserved phenylalanine or tryptophan, likely indicating a read error. This chain joins TRBV20-1 and TRBJ2-7; weak D call: TRBD2 (6 bases). CDR3 length: 14 residues. The V gene's germline CDR1 is DFQATT and CDR2 SNEGSKA (reference sequence). V lost 4 bases to trimming and J lost 0 bases, with 13 bases between them. CDR3 sequence (DNA): TGCAGTGCTATCGGGACTCCGAGCTCCTACGAGCAGTACCTC. It translates to CSAIGTPSSYEQYL.

This clonotype has more than one count but fewer than ten. An end of the junction does not agree with germline; a read error may underlie this. The chain recombines TRBV11-2 with TRBJ2-1; 8 bases agree with TRBD2. Per the germline V gene, CDR1 is SGHAT and CDR2 is FQNNGV. CDR3 length: 15 residues. For the CDR3, the DNA is TGTGCCAGCACCGTACTTGGACTAGCCGGCAATGAGCAGTTTTTC. Translation gives CASTVLGLAGNEQFF.

The genes are TRBV3-1 and TRBJ1-6, with D tentatively TRBD1 (5 bases). The V gene's germline CDR1 is LGHDT and CDR2 YNNKEL (reference sequence). Trimming left V 3 bases short and J 3 bases short, with 6 bases between. This CDR3 spans 14 amino acids. The CDR3: CASSHDSYNSPLHF. Written as DNA, the CDR3 is TGTGCCAGCAGCCACGACAGCTATAATTCACCCCTCCACTTT. Full variable domain (remainder filled in from reference TRBV3-1 and TRBJ1-6): DTAVSQTPKYLVTQMGNDKSIKCEQNLGHDTMYWYKQDSKKFLKIMFSYNNKELIINETVPNRFSPKSPDKAHLNLHINSLELGDSAVYFCASSHDSYNSPLHFGNGTRLTVT.

The chain recombines TRBV7-2 with TRBJ2-5; 10 bases fit TRBD2. Per the germline V gene, CDR1 is SGHTA and CDR2 is FQGNSA. CDR3 size: 16 residues. Trimming took 3 bases from V and 1 from J; bases not matched to a gene: 5. The DNA for the CDR3 is TGTGCCAGCAGCTTCCGACTAGCGGGCCTCCAAGAGACCCAGTACTTC. Translation: CASSFRLAGLQETQYF.

The table lists this clonotype with a few counts. The rearrangement uses TRBV28 and TRBJ1-1; the D gene is possibly TRBD1 (6 bases). Germline lookup yields CDR1 MDHEN and CDR2 SYDVKM. The CDR3 length is 16 residues. V was trimmed by 4 bases and J by 0 bases, leaving 15 bases between them. The CDR3 DNA reads as TGTGCCAGCAGTTCGACCGCCAGGGGAATGAACACTGAAGCTTTCTTT. It yields the protein CASSSTARGMNTEAFF.

The chain uses TRBV20-1 and TRBJ2-7, with 9 bases aligning to TRBD2. The J segment lost 3 bases and the V segment lost 6 bases, leaving 15 bases of the junction unmatched. CDR3 length: 16 amino acids. Germline V gene lookup returns CDR1 DFQATT and CDR2 SNEGSKA (reference sequence). CDR3 in amino acids: CSARNLAGAINYEQYF. DNA for the CDR3: TGCAGTGCCAGGAACTTAGCGGGAGCGATTAACTACGAGCAGTACTTC.

The rearrangement joins TRBV20-1 to TRBJ1-5; D might be TRBD1 (6 bases). CDR3 length: 15 amino acids. V was pared by 6 bases and J by 3 bases, with 18 bases between. The germline gives CDR1 DFQATT, CDR2 SNEGSKA (reference sequence). The CDR3 nucleotides are TGCAGTGCCACTATGGGGGGCCCTTTCAATCAGCCCCAGCATTTT. It encodes CSATMGGPFNQPQHF.

The chain combines TRBV7-9 with TRBJ1-2; D call uncertain. CDR3 length: 14 residues. Germline V gene data show CDR1 as SEHNR and CDR2 as FQNEAQ (reference sequence). The germline V and J ends were trimmed by 3 bases and 2 bases, with 10 bases remaining between them. CDR3 region: CASSFLERNYGYTF. CDR3 nucleotides: TGTGCCAGCAGCTTCTTAGAGCGGAACTATGGCTACACCTTC.

The genes are TRBV12-3 or TRBV12-4 and TRBJ2-2; the D gene is possibly TRBD2 (6 bases). The CDR3 has 16 residues. V lost 6 bases and J lost 3, with 17 bases in between. Here the CDR3 DNA reads TGTGCCAGCAGACCCCCCCCGGGGGTCGACACCGGGGAGCTGTTTTTT. As protein: CASRPPPGVDTGELFF.

This chain connects TRBV7-9 to TRBJ2-5; either TRBD1 or TRBD2 may supply D (6 bases each). The end of the DNA is better explained by TRBJ2-1, so the J call may be wrong. CDR3 length: 18 amino acids. From germline, CDR1 is SEHNR and CDR2 FQNEAQ (reference sequence). The CDR3 DNA is TGTGCCAGCAGCGCAACGGGGGACCGGGGGCAGGGGATCTATGAGCAGTTCTTC. Amino acid sequence: CASSATGDRGQGIYEQFF.

The chain employs TRBV20-1 and TRBJ1-1; 9 nucleotides match TRBD1. The V gene's germline CDR1 is DFQATT and CDR2 SNEGSKA (reference sequence). The CDR3 loop spans 16 amino acids. With 3 bases clipped from V and 0 bases from J, the junction kept 8 bases outside the gene matches. The CDR3 DNA sequence: TGCAGTGCTAGCCCAGGACAGGGGAACATGAACACTGAAGCTTTCTTT. Protein product: CSASPGQGNMNTEAFF.

The chain couples TRBV20-1 to TRBJ2-5; perhaps TRBD1 as D (6 bases). Gene TRBJ2-7 matches the end of the DNA better, so the J call may be wrong. CDR1 is DFQATT and CDR2 is SNEGSKA in the germline V gene (reference sequence). The CDR3 sequence is 15 residues long. The CDR3 reads CSARAERTDSYEQYF. The CDR3 DNA is TGCAGTGCTAGAGCAGAGAGGACAGACTCCTACGAGCAGTACTTC.

The rearrangement links TRBV4-3 to TRBJ1-2, with no clear D. Germline CDR1 and CDR2: LGHNA and YSLEER. The CDR3 runs to 16 residues. V lost 0 bases and J lost 3, with 14 bases in between. CDR3: CASSQDRGDSHYGYTF. CDR3 nucleotides: TGCGCCAGCAGCCAAGATCGGGGAGATTCTCACTATGGCTACACCTTC.

The rearrangement links TRBV20-1 to TRBJ2-2, with 8 bases matching TRBD2. In germline, CDR1 is DFQATT, CDR2 SNEGSKA (reference sequence). V lost 0 bases, J lost 3 bases, and 3 bases stayed unmatched. This CDR3 has 15 residues. The CDR3 protein is CSARDPGGDTGELFF. CDR3 nucleotide sequence: TGCAGTGCTAGAGATCCGGGAGGGGACACCGGGGAGCTGTTTTTT.

This clonotype was seen a handful of times. The rearrangement joins TRBV29-1 to TRBJ2-7; 9 bases fit TRBD1. Germline trimming cut 3 bases from V and 5 bases from J; bases unmatched to any gene: 2. CDR1 is SQVTM and CDR2 is ANQGSEA in the germline V gene. The CDR3 consists of 12 residues. The CDR3 here is CSVEGDRDEQYF. The CDR3 nucleotides read TGCAGCGTTGAGGGGGACAGGGACGAGCAGTACTTC.

This clonotype occurred a few times. The rearrangement joins TRBV29-1 to TRBJ1-2, with D maybe TRBD1 (5 bases). Trimming left V 7 bases short and J 8 bases short, with 20 bases between. The CDR3 consists of 13 residues. CDR1 and CDR2 (germline): SQVTM, ANQGSEA. The CDR3 DNA follows: TGCAGCGCAAAATTGACGGGGACTGGGGGCTACACCTTC. This gives the protein CSAKLTGTGGYTF.

The genes are TRBV3-1 and TRBJ2-1, with D uncertain. The CDR3 spans 14 residues. The germline V gene encodes CDR1 LGHDT and CDR2 YNNKEL (reference sequence). Trimming cost V 5 bases and J 4 bases, with 12 bases left between them. In nucleotides, the CDR3 is TGTGCCAGCAGCTCCGCCTACAGTTACAATGAGCAGTTCTTC. Translation: CASSSAYSYNEQFF.

Of note for this clonotype: At one end the junction does not follow the germline gene, possibly because of a read error. This chain uses TRBV10-3 with TRBJ2-7; D is undetermined. Looked up from germline, CDR1 is ENHRY and CDR2 is SYGVKD. CDR3 length: 11 amino acids. CDR3 sequence: CAIGELNEQYF. In DNA, the CDR3 is TGTGCCATCGGTGAGTTGAATGAGCAGTACTTC.

V gene TRBV20-1 combines with J gene TRBJ1-6; D possibly corresponds to TRBD1 (5 bases). V was clipped by 2 bases and J by 13 bases, with 15 bases between them. Germline V lookup: CDR1 DFQATT, CDR2 SNEGSKA (reference sequence). This CDR3 has 13 amino acids. CDR3 residues: CSARRAGSAPLHF. CDR3 coding DNA: TGCAGTGCTAGACGGGCAGGGTCGGCGCCCCTCCACTTT.

The chain recombines TRBV6-6 with TRBJ1-1; D gene unclear. Germline V gives CDR1 MNHNY, CDR2 SVGAGI (reference sequence). This CDR3 spans 15 amino acids. V lost 6 bases and J 0 bases, leaving 14 bases between the germline ends. The CDR3 coding sequence is TGTGCCAGCAGCCCACCCGAGACCATGAACACTGAAGCTTTCTTT. Its protein product is CASSPPETMNTEAFF.